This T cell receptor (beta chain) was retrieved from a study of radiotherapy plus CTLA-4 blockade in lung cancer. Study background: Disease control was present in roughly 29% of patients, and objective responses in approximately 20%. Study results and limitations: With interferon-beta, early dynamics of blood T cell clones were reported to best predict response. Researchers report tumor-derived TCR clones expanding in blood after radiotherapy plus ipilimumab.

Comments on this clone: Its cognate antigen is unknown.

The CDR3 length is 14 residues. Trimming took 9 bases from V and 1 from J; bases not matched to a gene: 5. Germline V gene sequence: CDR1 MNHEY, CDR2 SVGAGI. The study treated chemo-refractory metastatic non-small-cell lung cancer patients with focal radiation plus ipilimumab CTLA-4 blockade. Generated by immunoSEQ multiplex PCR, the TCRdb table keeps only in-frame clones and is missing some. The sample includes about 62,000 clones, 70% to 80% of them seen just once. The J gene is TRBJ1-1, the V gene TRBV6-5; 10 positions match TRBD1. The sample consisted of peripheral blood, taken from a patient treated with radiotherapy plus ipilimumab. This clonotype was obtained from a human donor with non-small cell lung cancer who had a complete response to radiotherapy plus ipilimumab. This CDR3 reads CASGGQGKNTEAFF. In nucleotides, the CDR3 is TGTGCCAGTGGGGGACAGGGGAAGAACACTGAAGCTTTCTTT.